These 25 T cell receptor beta chains came from one sample sequenced in a study of CD4+ T cells in melanoma. Assay: immunoSEQ multiplex PCR; the TCRdb copy retains only in-frame clones and omits some. The sample records 15,000 or so clones, around 77% being singletons. Material: cells from a culture (not recorded whether cultured in vitro). The receptors here all came from a human donor with melanoma.

This clone was detected only once. CDR3 DNA sequence: TGTGCCTGGAGCGGCGGGTCCCAAGAGACCCAGTACTTC. Protein: CAWSGGSQETQYF. The V and J genes are TRBV30 and TRBJ2-5; a weak D match, TRBD2 (5 bases). Germline V gene lookup returns CDR1 GTSNPN and CDR2 SVGIG (reference sequence). CDR3 length equals 13 residues. V gave up 3 bases and J gave up 1 base, with 9 bases separating them. The full variable domain, rest sourced from reference TRBV30 and TRBJ2-5, is SQTIHQWPATLVQPVGSPLSLECTVEGTSNPNLYWYRQAAGRGLQLLFYSVGIGQISSEVPQNLSASRPQDRQFILSSKKLLLSDSGFYLCAWSGGSQETQYFGPGTRLLVL.

CDR3 sequence: CASSLRTGTSGNTIYF. The CDR3 bases are TGTGCCAGCAGCTTAAGGACAGGGACCTCTGGAAACACCATATATTTT. The chain has TRBV7-9 and TRBJ1-3; TRBD1 aligns across 8 bases. This CDR3 is 16 amino acids long. Unmatched junction bases numbered 3, after V lost 2 bases and J lost 0 bases. CDR1 and CDR2 from the germline V gene are SEHNR and FQNEAQ (reference sequence).

The CDR3 DNA reads as TGTGCCAGCAGTTACCCCCGAGGGGGGGCATTAGAGACCCAGTACTTC. Translation: CASSYPRGGALETQYF. This chain links TRBV6-6 with TRBJ2-5; a possible D gene is TRBD2 (7 bases). The CDR3 runs to 16 residues. Germline CDR1 is MNHNY and CDR2 is SVGAGI (reference sequence). Trimming pared 2 bases from V and 4 bases from J, leaving 17 bases between.

This chain joins TRBV29-1 and TRBJ2-5; 8 nucleotides align to TRBD1. This CDR3 has 11 amino acids. V was pared by 6 bases and J by 5 bases, with 2 bases of the junction left unmatched. The V gene's germline CDR1 is SQVTM and CDR2 ANQGSEA. CDR3 DNA sequence: TGCAGCGTGAACAGGGGGGAGACCCAGTACTTC. Its translation: CSVNRGETQYF.

The CDR3 sequence: CAWSVGYGYTF. The CDR3 nucleotides read TGTGCCTGGAGTGTGGGCTATGGCTACACCTTC. The genes are TRBV30 and TRBJ1-2; D unresolved. Deletions cut 0 bases from V and 4 bases from J, with 3 bases between. Germline V gene data show CDR1 as GTSNPN and CDR2 as SVGIG (reference sequence). The CDR3 contains 11 residues.

The gene calls are TRBV11-2 and TRBJ1-1; no reliable D call. Germline V gene lookup returns CDR1 SGHAT and CDR2 FQNNGV. CDR3 length: 14 amino acids. Trimming took off 5 bases at V and 1 base at J, with 11 bases between the two ends. This CDR3 reads CASSKPFENTEAFF. The DNA for the CDR3 is TGTGCCAGCAGCAAGCCTTTTGAGAACACTGAAGCTTTCTTT.

J is TRBJ1-2 and V is TRBV7-2; D is ambiguous. Germline lookup yields CDR1 SGHTA and CDR2 FQGNSA. The CDR3 is made up of 18 amino acids. Trimming left V 5 bases short and J 2 bases short, with 24 bases between. The CDR3 DNA is TGTGCCAGCAGCCTCTTGGCACACGCGTTACCGTCAAACTATGGCTACACCTTC. Translated, it gives CASSLLAHALPSNYGYTF.

The V and J genes are TRBV5-4 and TRBJ2-2; TRBD1 matches at 8 bases. Germline V gene lookup returns CDR1 SGHNT and CDR2 YYREEE (reference sequence). V lost 5 bases to trimming and J lost 3 bases; unmatched junction nucleotides: 6. The CDR3 is 15 residues long. The CDR3 loop reads CASRSGGGDTGELFF. CDR3 DNA: TGTGCCAGCAGGTCAGGGGGCGGCGACACCGGGGAGCTGTTTTTT.

This chain connects TRBV2 to TRBJ2-3; 7 nucleotides align to TRBD2. V dropped 6 bases and J dropped 3; count of bases not matched to a gene: 15. The length of the CDR3 is 17 residues. In germline, CDR1 is SNHLY, CDR2 FYNNEI. CDR3 bases: TGTGCCAGCAGGTTCCCCACCGTTGGGGGGGGAACAGATACGCAGTATTTT. Its protein is CASRFPTVGGGTDTQYF.

This rearrangement joins TRBV6-6 to TRBJ2-5; D might be TRBD1 (5 bases). This CDR3 is 15 amino acids long. V lost 2 bases to trimming and J lost 4 bases, with 14 bases between them. Germline CDR1 is MNHNY and CDR2 is SVGAGI (reference sequence). The CDR3, as DNA: TGTGCCAGCAGTTACCCCCAGGGTGCGATAGAGACCCAGTACTTC. Its translation: CASSYPQGAIETQYF.

The chain is built from TRBV11-3 and TRBJ2-5; tentative D call: TRBD2 (5 bases). Deletions cut 5 bases from V and 7 bases from J, with 14 bases between. Germline CDR1 and CDR2: SGHNT and YENEEA. The CDR3 is made up of 13 amino acids. The CDR3 DNA sequence: TGTGCCAGCAGCCACGCCGGGGTGGGGACCCAGTACTTC. It is translated as CASSHAGVGTQYF.

The chain employs TRBV7-2 and TRBJ2-1; the D is unclear. In germline, CDR1 is SGHTA, CDR2 FQGNSA. V shed 5 bases and J shed 3 bases, with 14 bases lying between them. The CDR3 sequence is 15 residues long. This CDR3 reads CASSAEFGYYNEQFF. DNA of the CDR3: TGTGCCAGCAGCGCAGAGTTCGGGTACTACAATGAGCAGTTCTTC.

This chain links TRBV7-7 with TRBJ2-5, with no clear D. The germline V and J ends were trimmed by 1 base and 5 bases, with 8 bases remaining between them. Germline-derived CDR1 and CDR2 are SSHAT and FNYEAQ (reference sequence). CDR3 length: 13 residues. CDR3 residues: CASSLGGWETQYF. The CDR3 region has the DNA TGTGCCAGCAGCTTAGGGGGATGGGAGACCCAGTACTTC.

The CDR3 protein is CASSNGRYAEQYF. The CDR3 region has the DNA TGTGCCAGTAGTAACGGCAGGTATGCCGAGCAGTACTTC. The chain combines TRBV19 with TRBJ2-7; no clear D. Between the trimmed V and J ends, which lost 4 bases and 6 bases, there was a span of 13 bases. This CDR3 comprises 13 residues. CDR1 and CDR2 (germline): LNHDA, SQIVND (reference sequence). Together with reference TRBV19 and TRBJ2-7, the CDR3 gives the full variable domain: DGGITQSPKYLFRKEGQNVTLSCEQNLNHDAMYWYRQDPGQGLRLIYYSQIVNDFQKGDIAEGYSVSREKKESFPLTVTSAQKNPTAFYLCASSNGRYAEQYFGPGTRLTVT.

DNA of the CDR3: TGTGCCAGCAGTTACCGGGCAGGGAGCACAGATACGCAGTATTTT. As protein: CASSYRAGSTDTQYF. The chain is built from TRBV6-6 and TRBJ2-3; a weak D match, TRBD1 (5 bases). CDR3 length: 15 amino acids. CDR1 is MNHNY, CDR2 SVGAGI, per germline (reference sequence). Between the trimmed V and J ends, which lost 2 bases and 0 bases, there was a span of 9 bases.

This chain connects TRBV4-2 to TRBJ2-5; 8 bases match TRBD1. Losses at the gene ends were 4 bases for V and 5 bases for J; bases not matched to a gene: 9. Germline V lookup: CDR1 LGHNA, CDR2 YNFKEQ. The CDR3 sequence is 15 residues long. This CDR3 is CASSLQGGTGETQYF. In DNA, the CDR3 is TGTGCCAGCAGCCTACAGGGGGGAACCGGGGAGACCCAGTACTTC.

The chain carries TRBV11-2 and TRBJ2-3, with 13 bases identical to TRBD2. J was trimmed by 3 bases and V by 4 bases; bases with no gene match: 7. The CDR3 has 17 amino acids. Germline V gene data show CDR1 as SGHAT and CDR2 as FQNNGV. The CDR3 region has the DNA TGTGCCAGCAGCTCCGGGACTAGCGGGGTTTTAACAGATACGCAGTATTTT. The encoded protein is CASSSGTSGVLTDTQYF.

This clone was counted between two and nine times. The genes are TRBV6-6 and TRBJ1-3; 9 nucleotides agree with TRBD1. Germline CDR1 MNHNY, CDR2 SVGAGI (reference sequence). This CDR3 is built from 12 residues. Losses at the gene ends were 10 bases for V and 4 bases for J; bases not matched to a gene: 2. The CDR3 loop is CATGTGGNTIYF. CDR3 bases: TGTGCCACCGGGACAGGGGGAAACACCATATATTTT.

The chain has TRBV6-1 and TRBJ2-1, with D maybe TRBD2 (6 bases). V was pared by 4 bases and J by 0 bases, with 13 bases between. CDR3 length: 16 amino acids. CDR1 is MNHNS, CDR2 SASEGT, per germline. The CDR3: CASSGTSRSSYNEQFF. CDR3 in DNA: TGTGCCAGCAGTGGAACTAGCCGTAGCTCCTACAATGAGCAGTTCTTC.

The table lists this clone with a few counts. Relative to the germline gene, one junction end is altered; a read error may explain this. The rearrangement links TRBV2 to TRBJ2-7, with D uncertain. From germline, CDR1 is SNHLY and CDR2 FYNNEI. This CDR3 comprises 15 residues. This CDR3 reads CASSEALRLSHEQYF. DNA for the CDR3: TGTGCCAGCAGTGAAGCGCTTCGGCTCTCCCACGAGCAGTACTTC.

The V gene is TRBV5-1, the J gene TRBJ1-2; D remains unclear. In germline, CDR1 is SGHRS, CDR2 YFSETQ. V was shortened by 7 bases and J by 4 bases, with 14 bases between the two germline ends. The CDR3 runs to 13 residues. The CDR3, as DNA: TGCGCCAGCGGGTCTGCGGGGAGCTATGGCTACACCTTC. Translated: CASGSAGSYGYTF.

This sequence joins TRBV19 and TRBJ1-6, with unresolved D. V lost 3 bases, J lost 0 bases, and 12 bases lay in between. The CDR3 consists of 17 residues. Germline-derived CDR1 and CDR2 are LNHDA and SQIVND (reference sequence). For the CDR3, the DNA is TGTGCCAGTAGTATGCCCTGGTTAAGCTCCTATAATTCACCCCTCCACTTT. The encoded protein is CASSMPWLSSYNSPLHF.

The chain combines TRBV6-5 with TRBJ2-1; 9 nucleotides agree with TRBD1. This CDR3 is built from 13 residues. Germline-derived CDR1 and CDR2 are MNHEY and SVGAGI. The V gene end was trimmed by 6 bases and the J gene end by 9 bases; junction bases not matched to a gene: 6. The CDR3 coding sequence is TGTGCCAGCAGGGGACAGGGCGTCGGTGAGCAGTTCTTC. It yields the protein CASRGQGVGEQFF.

The V call is TRBV7-9, the J call TRBJ1-4; 9 nucleotides line up with TRBD1. V shed 6 bases, J shed 8 bases, and the junction held 4 bases outside the gene matches. Germline V gene lookup returns CDR1 SEHNR and CDR2 FQNEAQ (reference sequence). The CDR3 runs to 13 residues. The CDR3 sequence is CASSGQGHEKLFF. In DNA, the CDR3 is TGTGCCAGCAGTGGACAGGGGCACGAAAAACTGTTTTTT.

This clone ranks as medium-sized. The rearrangement joins TRBV2 to TRBJ2-1; a weak D match, TRBD1 (5 bases). The germline V gene encodes CDR1 SNHLY and CDR2 FYNNEI. The CDR3 extends over 13 amino acids. Trimming shortened V by 6 bases and J by 8 bases, and 14 bases separated the two germline ends. The CDR3 is CASRGAVVDEQFF. CDR3 DNA sequence: TGTGCCAGCAGAGGGGCCGTCGTCGATGAGCAGTTCTTC.